The 14 T cell receptor beta chains presented below share a single source sample, sequenced in a study of vaccination effects on CD4 cells after COVID-19. No antigen has been assigned to these receptors. Measured with immunoSEQ multiplex PCR; TCRdb has only the in-frame clones, and not every one. This table has around 66,000 clones, 74% appearing once. The culture ran for around 10 days before CD4+ T cells were isolated. Participants completed two doses of the BNT162b2 or mRNA-1273 vaccine. The source material was CD4+ T cells from PBMCs cultured without peptide, sampled after COVID-19 vaccination. The receptors were sampled from a human donor who received a COVID-19 vaccine.

J is TRBJ2-5 and V is TRBV6-5, with a tentative D call TRBD1 (5 bases). The CDR3 covers 15 residues. V was clipped by 4 bases and J by 1 base, with 13 bases between them. The germline V gene encodes CDR1 MNHEY and CDR2 SVGAGI. CDR3 sequence reads: CASSSLSRAQETQYF. CDR3 DNA: TGTGCCAGCAGTTCCCTTTCCAGGGCCCAAGAGACCCAGTACTTC.

This chain uses TRBV3-1 (or the pseudogene TRBV3-2) with TRBJ1-5, with D hard to call. From germline, CDR1 is LGHDT and CDR2 YNNKEL (reference sequence). The CDR3 is made up of 13 amino acids. V lost 4 bases and J lost 2, with 6 bases in between. Here the CDR3 reads CASSPARNQPQHF. The CDR3 bases are TGTGCCAGCAGCCCCGCCCGCAATCAGCCCCAGCATTTT.

This clone was found a few times. J is TRBJ2-5 and V is TRBV19; 9 bases align to TRBD2. Trimming removed 3 bases from V and 9 bases from J; junction bases left unmatched: 11. This CDR3 contains 15 residues. CDR1 and CDR2 from the germline V gene are LNHDA and SQIVND (reference sequence). CDR3 protein: CASSILGLAGSPQYF. CDR3 coding DNA: TGTGCCAGTAGTATCCTAGGGCTAGCGGGGAGCCCCCAGTACTTC.

The rearrangement uses TRBV19 and TRBJ1-2; TRBD1 matches 9 bases. Germline-derived CDR1 and CDR2 are LNHDA and SQIVND (reference sequence). V gave up 7 bases and J gave up 2 bases; unmatched junction bases: 11. This CDR3 is 16 amino acids long. The CDR3 sequence is CASTPPGQGRNYGYTF. As DNA, the CDR3 is TGTGCCAGTACACCACCGGGACAGGGAAGAAACTATGGCTACACCTTC.

This clone was picked up one time. V and J are TRBV6-1 and TRBJ2-7; D remains unclear. Looked up from germline, CDR1 is MNHNS and CDR2 is SASEGT. CDR3 length: 15 amino acids. Deletions cut 3 bases from V and 2 bases from J, with 14 bases between. For the CDR3, the DNA is TGTGCCAGCAGTGACGGATGGAATAATGCCTACGAGCAGTACGTC. Translation: CASSDGWNNAYEQYV.

V is TRBV5-1 and J is TRBJ2-3, with D maybe TRBD2 (5 bases). The V gene's germline CDR1 is SGHRS and CDR2 YFSETQ. The CDR3 is made up of 15 amino acids. V shed 4 bases and J shed 1 base, with 13 bases lying between them. This CDR3 is CASSTDFTRTDTQYF. The DNA of the CDR3 is TGCGCCAGCAGCACGGACTTTACCCGCACAGATACGCAGTATTTT.

The table lists this clone with a few counts. The rearrangement links TRBV7-3 to TRBJ2-2; either TRBD1 or TRBD2 may supply D (5 bases each). Trimming removed 5 bases at V and 4 bases at J, with 8 bases between. The CDR3 is made up of 13 amino acids. CDR1 and CDR2 (germline): SGHTA, FQGTGA. The CDR3 reads CASSRDPTGELFF. In DNA form, the CDR3 reads TGTGCCAGCAGCAGGGACCCCACCGGGGAGCTGTTTTTT.

This clone was counted once. The chain employs TRBV6-2 or TRBV6-3 and TRBJ2-1; 7 bases are shared with TRBD1. Germline values: CDR1 MNHEY, CDR2 SVGEGT. The ends lost 4 bases at V and 5 bases at J; junction bases unmatched: 5. The CDR3 runs to 14 residues. CDR3 residues: CASSFWDSNNEQFF. Written as DNA, the CDR3 is TGTGCCAGCAGTTTCTGGGACAGCAACAATGAGCAGTTCTTC.

The V and J genes are TRBV7-3 and TRBJ1-1; TRBD1 is a possible D gene (5 bases). This CDR3 comprises 14 residues. Germline lookup yields CDR1 SGHTA and CDR2 FQGTGA. Trimming left V 5 bases short and J 1 base short, with 11 bases between. Here the CDR3 reads CASSQNGQNTEAFF. For the CDR3, the DNA is TGTGCCAGCAGCCAAAATGGACAGAACACTGAAGCTTTCTTT.

This clone was counted only a few times. The rearrangement links TRBV2 to TRBJ1-6, with D maybe TRBD1 (5 bases). The V and J ends lost 2 bases and 14 bases respectively, with 13 bases between them. This CDR3 spans 13 amino acids. CDR1 is SNHLY and CDR2 is FYNNEI in the germline V gene. CDR3 region: CASSEMTGQSLHF. Written as DNA, the CDR3 is TGTGCCAGCAGTGAAATGACGGGGCAATCCCTCCACTTT.

The chain carries TRBV18 and TRBJ1-5; D remains unclear. The V gene lost 2 bases and the J gene lost 8 bases, with 16 bases spanning the gap. The CDR3 extends over 15 amino acids. CDR1 KGHSH and CDR2 LQKENI come from the germline V gene. DNA of the CDR3: TGTGCCAGCTCACCAAACCCGGGCTCAAGGGAGCCCCAGCATTTT. It specifies CASSPNPGSREPQHF. Complete variable domain (other parts from reference TRBV18 and TRBJ1-5): NAGVMQNPRHLVRRRGQEARLRCSPMKGHSHVYWYRQLPEEGLKFMVYLQKENIIDESGMPKERFSAEFPKEGPSILRIQQVVRGDSAAYFCASSPNPGSREPQHFGDGTRLSIL.

The chain carries TRBV5-1 and TRBJ2-1; D tentatively fits TRBD1 or TRBD2 (5 bases each). The CDR3 is made up of 15 amino acids. V was trimmed by 5 bases and J by 4 bases, leaving 16 bases between them. From germline, CDR1 is SGHRS and CDR2 YFSETQ. CDR3 protein: CASRFRDGVYNEQFF. CDR3 nucleotide sequence: TGCGCCAGCAGATTCCGGGACGGTGTTTACAATGAGCAGTTCTTC.

The rearrangement joins TRBV14 to TRBJ1-6; D is unresolved. Germline lookup yields CDR1 SGHDN and CDR2 FVKESK. CDR3 size: 21 residues. V was pared by 0 bases and J by 7 bases, with 28 bases between. The CDR3 DNA sequence: TGTGCCAGCAGCCAAGACGGGCTGGCAGGACTTACCCATACGGGGAATTCACCCCTCCACTTT. It encodes CASSQDGLAGLTHTGNSPLHF. The full variable domain, with the rest looked up from reference TRBV14 and TRBJ1-6, is EAGVTQFPSHSVIEKGQTVTLRCDPISGHDNLYWYRRVMGKEIKFLLHFVKESKQDESGMPNNRFLAERTGGTYSTLKVQPAELEDSGVYFCASSQDGLAGLTHTGNSPLHFGNGTRLTVT.

The CDR3 is CASSQEPQRNTGELFF. In nucleotides, the CDR3 is TGCGCCAGCAGCCAAGAGCCCCAAAGGAACACCGGGGAGCTGTTTTTT. V usage is TRBV4-1 and J usage is TRBJ2-2; D not resolved. The CDR3 is made up of 16 amino acids. Trimming took 0 bases from V and 1 from J, leaving 9 bases between them. Germline CDR1 is MGHRA and CDR2 is YSYEKL.